This T cell receptor beta chain derives from a study of T cell responses to AZD1222 COVID-19 vaccine. The CDR3 is made up of 15 amino acids. Germline lookup yields CDR1 SNHLY and CDR2 FYNNEI. The junction had 5 bases not matched to a gene; V was cut back by 5 bases and J by 7 bases. Study-level results: There were repertoire samples only from the period after the peak T cell response.

Sequencing used immunoSEQ multiplex PCR; TCRdb keeps in-frame clones, though not all of them. This sample yields 150,000 to 200,000 clones, of which 92% are seen a single time; 1% to 1.5% belongs to the top ten. Comment on this clone: As yet, its antigen is unknown.

The sequencing used peripheral blood, collected on day 0 of AZD1222 vaccination. This receptor was obtained from an adult in good health. The gene calls are TRBV2 and TRBJ1-6, with 10 bases identical to TRBD1. The CDR3 nucleotides read TGTGCCAGCAGTCTTGACAGGGGGCCAAATTCACCCCTCCACTTT. Translated, it gives CASSLDRGPNSPLHF.